These 21 T cell receptor beta chains originate from one sample sequenced in a study of blood T cell repertoires in COVID-19. Generated by immunoSEQ multiplex PCR, the TCRdb table keeps only in-frame clones and is missing some. In the table there are 97,000 or so clones, around 84% of which are singletons. Sequenced: peripheral blood. The receptors were gathered from a man aged 50 or older with active or convalescent COVID-19.

This rearrangement joins TRBV12-3 or TRBV12-4 to TRBJ1-2, with 8 bases identical to TRBD1. The V gene end was trimmed by 5 bases and the J gene end by 7 bases; junction bases not matched to a gene: 6. This CDR3 contains 13 residues. CDR3 amino acids: CASSQTGAGGYTF. The CDR3 DNA sequence: TGTGCCAGCAGTCAGACAGGGGCCGGTGGCTACACCTTC.

This chain joins TRBV2 and TRBJ1-2; D unresolved. The CDR3 spans 13 residues. Germline V gene data show CDR1 as SNHLY and CDR2 as FYNNEI. V shed 4 bases and J shed 2 bases, with 8 bases lying between them. Written as DNA, the CDR3 is TGTGCCAGCAGTGCCTCTTCGAACTATGGCTACACCTTC. This codes for CASSASSNYGYTF.

This chain joins TRBV5-1 and TRBJ2-1; weak D call: TRBD2 (5 bases). V lost 0 bases and J lost 6, with 16 bases in between. The CDR3 runs to 16 residues. Per the germline V gene, CDR1 is SGHRS and CDR2 is YFSETQ. This CDR3 reads CASSLAPGDSGNEQFF. CDR3 DNA sequence: TGCGCCAGCAGCTTGGCCCCCGGGGATTCGGGCAATGAGCAGTTCTTC.

This chain connects TRBV11-2 to TRBJ2-1, with D possibly TRBD2 on 6 matching bases. With 2 bases removed from V and 2 bases from J, the gap between germline ends came to 13 bases. Germline V gene lookup returns CDR1 SGHAT and CDR2 FQNNGV. The CDR3 spans 16 residues. The CDR3 DNA is TGTGCCAGCAGCTTAACTCTAGCGACGACCTACAATGAGCAGTTCTTC. This encodes CASSLTLATTYNEQFF.

The V and J genes are TRBV7-2 and TRBJ2-2, with 8 positions matching TRBD1. The germline gives CDR1 SGHTA, CDR2 FQGNSA. The CDR3 length is 15 residues. J gave up 2 bases and V 3 bases, and 2 bases lay outside the gene matches. This CDR3 is CASSFQGANTGELFF. CDR3 DNA: TGTGCCAGCAGCTTCCAGGGGGCAAACACCGGGGAGCTGTTTTTT. The variable domain in full, completed from reference TRBV7-2 and TRBJ2-2, reads GAGVSQSPSNKVTEKGKDVELRCDPISGHTALYWYRQSLGQGLEFLIYFQGNSAPDKSGLPSDRFSAERTGGSVSTLTIQRTQQEDSAVYLCASSFQGANTGELFFGEGSRLTVL.

CDR3 nucleotide sequence: TGCGCCAGCAGCCAAGTACAGGGGGCGGGGCAGCCCCAGCATTTT. Its protein is CASSQVQGAGQPQHF. The rearrangement uses TRBV4-1 and TRBJ1-5, with 9 nucleotides matching TRBD1. J gave up 7 bases and V 1 base, and 5 bases lay outside the gene matches. Looked up from germline, CDR1 is MGHRA and CDR2 is YSYEKL. The length of the CDR3 is 15 residues.

The chain is built from TRBV2 and TRBJ2-3, with 7 bases that match TRBD2. The CDR3 sequence is 14 residues long. Germline CDR1 and CDR2: SNHLY and FYNNEI. J was trimmed by 8 bases and V by 1 base; bases with no gene match: 6. The CDR3 loop reads CASSEGGGVGTQYF. Here the CDR3 DNA reads TGTGCCAGCAGTGAAGGCGGGGGAGTGGGTACGCAGTATTTT.

This clone was seen a single time. This chain uses TRBV18 with TRBJ1-4, with 7 bases that match TRBD1. The length of the CDR3 is 14 residues. The trim removed 6 bases at V and 7 bases at J, leaving 8 bases unmatched. Germline-derived CDR1 and CDR2 are KGHSH and LQKENI. The CDR3 reads CASSPGDRGEKLFF. CDR3 nucleotide sequence: TGTGCCAGCTCCCCCGGGGACAGAGGTGAAAAACTGTTTTTT.

The CDR3 nucleotides are TGCGCCAGCAGCTTGCTTGGAAGCGGGGGGGCCCAAGAGACCCAGTACTTC. The encoded protein is CASSLLGSGGAQETQYF. The J gene is TRBJ2-5, the V gene TRBV5-1; 10 bases line up with TRBD2. Germline CDR1 SGHRS, CDR2 YFSETQ. The CDR3 loop spans 17 amino acids. The V gene end was trimmed by 1 base and the J gene end by 1 base; junction bases not matched to a gene: 7.

The chain uses TRBV18 and TRBJ1-1; D is ambiguous. The germline V and J ends were trimmed by 5 bases and 2 bases, with 9 bases remaining between them. There are 13 residues in the CDR3. From germline, CDR1 is KGHSH and CDR2 LQKENI. The CDR3 coding sequence is TGTGCCAGCTCATCGAGAGAAAACACTGAAGCTTTCTTT. Its protein product is CASSSRENTEAFF.

This chain joins TRBV5-6 and TRBJ2-5; TRBD2 matches at 9 bases. The germline gives CDR1 SGHDT, CDR2 YYEEEE. V shed 7 bases and J 5 bases; nucleotides not matched to a gene: 12. This CDR3 has 15 amino acids. CDR3 sequence reads: CASGVASGVWETQYF. CDR3 nucleotides: TGTGCCAGCGGGGTTGCTAGCGGGGTGTGGGAGACCCAGTACTTC.

V is TRBV9 and J is TRBJ1-6; 7 bases match TRBD1. The CDR3 is 13 amino acids. Germline CDR1 is SGDLS and CDR2 is YYNGEE. The junction had 2 bases not matched to a gene; V was cut back by 4 bases and J by 7 bases. CDR3 sequence (DNA): TGTGCCAGCAGCTCAGGGGGGAATTCACCCCTCCACTTT. It specifies CASSSGGNSPLHF.

This clone has a single count. V is TRBV5-8 and J is TRBJ1-5; 8 positions match TRBD1. CDR3 size: 18 residues. Germline CDR1 and CDR2: SGHTS and YDEGEE. The V gene end was trimmed by 0 bases and the J gene end by 0 bases; junction bases not matched to a gene: 8. The chain's CDR3 is CASSLVSGQGHSNQPQHF. For the CDR3, the DNA is TGTGCCAGCAGCTTGGTTTCCGGACAGGGCCATAGCAATCAGCCCCAGCATTTT.

The sample holds one count of this clone. J is TRBJ1-5 and V is TRBV2; D is undetermined. Between the trimmed V and J ends, which lost 7 bases and 1 base, there was a span of 11 bases. Germline V lookup: CDR1 SNHLY, CDR2 FYNNEI. The CDR3 sequence is 14 residues long. The CDR3 sequence is CASNIPESNQPQHF. In DNA form, the CDR3 reads TGTGCCAGCAATATCCCGGAGAGCAATCAGCCCCAGCATTTT.

This chain connects TRBV19 to TRBJ2-5, with 12 bases fitting TRBD2. Germline-derived CDR1 and CDR2 are LNHDA and SQIVND (reference sequence). This CDR3 comprises 15 residues. The V segment lost 4 bases and the J segment 4 bases; nucleotides outside the gene matches: 4. This CDR3 is CASSTPGLAGETQYF. For the CDR3, the DNA is TGTGCCAGTAGTACACCGGGACTAGCGGGAGAGACCCAGTACTTC.

V is TRBV29-1 and J is TRBJ1-3; D is ambiguous. CDR3 size: 13 residues. The V gene lost 5 bases and the J gene lost 0 bases, with 8 bases spanning the gap. Per the germline V gene, CDR1 is SQVTM and CDR2 is ANQGSEA. The DNA for the CDR3 is TGCAGCGTTCAGGCAGTCTCTGGAAACACCATATATTTT. This gives the protein CSVQAVSGNTIYF.

The chain joins TRBV7-2 to TRBJ2-3; weak D call: TRBD2 (5 bases). V was cut by 2 bases and J by 3 bases, with 12 bases left in between. The CDR3 is 15 residues long. CDR1 is SGHTA, CDR2 FQGNSA, per germline. The CDR3 spells CASSLPGSRTDTQYF. The DNA of the CDR3 is TGTGCCAGCAGCTTACCGGGGTCCCGTACAGATACGCAGTATTTT. Using reference TRBV7-2 and TRBJ2-3 for the parts outside the CDR3, the full variable domain is GAGVSQSPSNKVTEKGKDVELRCDPISGHTALYWYRQSLGQGLEFLIYFQGNSAPDKSGLPSDRFSAERTGGSVSTLTIQRTQQEDSAVYLCASSLPGSRTDTQYFGPGTRLTVL.

V usage is TRBV28 and J usage is TRBJ1-4; D might be TRBD1 (5 bases). This CDR3 is 14 amino acids long. Per germline, CDR1 MDHEN and CDR2 SYDVKM. Trimming removed 4 bases at V and 6 bases at J, with 12 bases between. The CDR3 DNA reads TGTGCCAGCAGTTCCGCGCAGGGCGATGAAAAACTGTTTTTT. It codes for CASSSAQGDEKLFF.

The rearrangement joins TRBV5-1 to TRBJ2-1, with 11 bases fitting TRBD1. Germline V gene lookup returns CDR1 SGHRS and CDR2 YFSETQ. The ends lost 3 bases at V and 7 bases at J; junction bases unmatched: 6. The CDR3 loop spans 15 amino acids. The CDR3 sequence: CASSWAGQGGNEQFF. The CDR3 nucleotides are TGCGCCAGCAGCTGGGCGGGACAGGGGGGAAATGAGCAGTTCTTC. The full variable domain, with the rest looked up from reference TRBV5-1 and TRBJ2-1, is KAGVTQTPRYLIKTRGQQVTLSCSPISGHRSVSWYQQTPGQGLQFLFEYFSETQRNKGNFPGRFSGRQFSNSRSEMNVSTLELGDSALYLCASSWAGQGGNEQFFGPGTRLTVL.

The chain carries TRBV19 and TRBJ2-3, with D unresolved. This CDR3 is 16 amino acids long. Germline V CDR1 and CDR2: LNHDA, SQIVND (reference sequence). The ends were cut back, 5 bases at V and 3 bases at J, with 18 bases in the middle. The CDR3 loop is CASSLSKRFGTDTQYF. In nucleotides, the CDR3 is TGTGCCAGTAGTCTCTCGAAAAGGTTCGGGACAGATACGCAGTATTTT.

CDR3 amino acids: CSVEGGGTEAFF. The DNA for the CDR3 is TGCAGCGTTGAAGGGGGAGGTACTGAAGCTTTCTTT. The chain recombines TRBV29-1 with TRBJ1-1, with unresolved D. The CDR3 extends over 12 amino acids. Trimming stripped 1 base from V and 5 bases from J, with 8 bases between. The germline gives CDR1 SQVTM, CDR2 ANQGSEA.